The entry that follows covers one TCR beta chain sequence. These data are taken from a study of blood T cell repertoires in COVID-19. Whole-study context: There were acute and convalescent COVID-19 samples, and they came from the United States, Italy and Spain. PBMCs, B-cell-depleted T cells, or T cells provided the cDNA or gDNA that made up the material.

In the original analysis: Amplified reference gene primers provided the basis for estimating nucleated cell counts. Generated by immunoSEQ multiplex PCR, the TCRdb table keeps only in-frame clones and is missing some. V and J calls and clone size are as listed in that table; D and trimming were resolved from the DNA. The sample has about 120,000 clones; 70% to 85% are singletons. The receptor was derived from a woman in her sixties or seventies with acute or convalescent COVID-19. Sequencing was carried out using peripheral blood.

The CDR3 region is CASSTGQTNTGELFF. In nucleotides, the CDR3 is TGTGCCAGCAGCACGGGACAGACGAACACCGGGGAGCTGTTTTTT. The V and J genes are TRBV5-5 and TRBJ2-2; 7 bases agree with TRBD1. The CDR3 sequence is 15 residues long. The trim removed 4 bases at V and 0 bases at J, leaving 3 bases unmatched. Germline V gene sequence: CDR1 SGHKS, CDR2 YYEKEE (reference sequence).